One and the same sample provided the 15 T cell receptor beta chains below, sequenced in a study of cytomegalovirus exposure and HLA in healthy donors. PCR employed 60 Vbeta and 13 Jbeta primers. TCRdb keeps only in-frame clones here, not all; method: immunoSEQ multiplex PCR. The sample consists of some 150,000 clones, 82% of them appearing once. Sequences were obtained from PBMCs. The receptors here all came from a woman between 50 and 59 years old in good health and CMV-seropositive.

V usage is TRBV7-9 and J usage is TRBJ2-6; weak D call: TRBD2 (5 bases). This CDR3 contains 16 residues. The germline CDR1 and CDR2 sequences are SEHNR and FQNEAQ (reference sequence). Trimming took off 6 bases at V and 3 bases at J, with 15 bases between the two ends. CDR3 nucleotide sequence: TGTGCCAGCAGTCTAGAGGGTCTGTTTGGGGCCAACGTCCTGACTTTC. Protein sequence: CASSLEGLFGANVLTF.

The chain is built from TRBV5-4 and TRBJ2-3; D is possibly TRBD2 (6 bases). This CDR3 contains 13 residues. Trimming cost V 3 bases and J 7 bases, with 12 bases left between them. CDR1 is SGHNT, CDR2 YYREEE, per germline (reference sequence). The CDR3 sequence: CASSSGTQHTQYF. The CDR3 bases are TGTGCCAGCAGCTCAGGGACTCAGCATACGCAGTATTTT.

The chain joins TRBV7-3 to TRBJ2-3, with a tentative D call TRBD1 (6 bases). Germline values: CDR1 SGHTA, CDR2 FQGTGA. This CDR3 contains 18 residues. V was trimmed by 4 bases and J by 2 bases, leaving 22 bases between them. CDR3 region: CASSSTSLGTPFTDTQYF. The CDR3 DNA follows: TGTGCCAGCAGCTCAACCTCTTTGGGGACACCCTTCACAGATACGCAGTATTTT.

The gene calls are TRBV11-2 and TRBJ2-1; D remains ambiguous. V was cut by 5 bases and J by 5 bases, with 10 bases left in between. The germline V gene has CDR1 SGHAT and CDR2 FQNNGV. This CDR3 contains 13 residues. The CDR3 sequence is CASSPRANNEQFF. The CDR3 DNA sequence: TGTGCCAGCAGCCCCCGCGCCAACAATGAGCAGTTCTTC.

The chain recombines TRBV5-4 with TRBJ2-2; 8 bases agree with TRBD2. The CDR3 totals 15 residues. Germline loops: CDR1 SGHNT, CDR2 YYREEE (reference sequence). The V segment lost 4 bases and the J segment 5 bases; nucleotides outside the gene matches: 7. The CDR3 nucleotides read TGTGCCAGCAGCCAGGGACTAGTTGGGACCGGGGAGCTGTTTTTT. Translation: CASSQGLVGTGELFF.

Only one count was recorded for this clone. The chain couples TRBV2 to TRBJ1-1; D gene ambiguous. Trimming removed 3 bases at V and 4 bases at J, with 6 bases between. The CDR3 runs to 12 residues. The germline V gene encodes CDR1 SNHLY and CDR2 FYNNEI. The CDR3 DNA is TGTGCCAGCAGTGACAGGTTCACTGAAGCTTTCTTT. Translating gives CASSDRFTEAFF.

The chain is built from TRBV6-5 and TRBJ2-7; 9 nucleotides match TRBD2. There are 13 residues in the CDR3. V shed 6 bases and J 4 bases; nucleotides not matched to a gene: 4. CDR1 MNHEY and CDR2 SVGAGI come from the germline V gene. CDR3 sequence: CASRATSGYEQYF. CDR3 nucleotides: TGTGCCAGCAGGGCTACTAGCGGGTACGAGCAGTACTTC.

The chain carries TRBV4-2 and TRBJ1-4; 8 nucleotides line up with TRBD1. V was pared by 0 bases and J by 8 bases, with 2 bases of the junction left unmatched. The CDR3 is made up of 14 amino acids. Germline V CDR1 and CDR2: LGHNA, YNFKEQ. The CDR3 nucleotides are TGTGCCAGCAGCCAAGACAGGGGGCAGGAAAAACTGTTTTTT. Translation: CASSQDRGQEKLFF.

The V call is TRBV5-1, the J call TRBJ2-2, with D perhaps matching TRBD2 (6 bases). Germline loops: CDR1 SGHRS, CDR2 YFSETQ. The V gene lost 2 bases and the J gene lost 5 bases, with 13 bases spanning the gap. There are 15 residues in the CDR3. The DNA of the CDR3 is TGCGCCAGCAGCTTTTCGGGGGAGAAGACCGGGGAGCTGTTTTTT. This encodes CASSFSGEKTGELFF.

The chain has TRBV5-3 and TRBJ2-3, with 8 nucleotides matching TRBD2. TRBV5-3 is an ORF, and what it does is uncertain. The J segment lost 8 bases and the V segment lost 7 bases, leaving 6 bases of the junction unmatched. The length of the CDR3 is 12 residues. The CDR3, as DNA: TGTGCCAGAGGACTAGCTCGAGGTACGCAGTATTTT. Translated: CARGLARGTQYF.

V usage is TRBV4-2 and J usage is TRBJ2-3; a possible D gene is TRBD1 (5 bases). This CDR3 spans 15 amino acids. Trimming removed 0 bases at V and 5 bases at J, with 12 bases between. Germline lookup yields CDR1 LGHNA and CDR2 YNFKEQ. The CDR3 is CASSQEWGGGDTQYF. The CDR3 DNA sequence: TGTGCCAGCAGCCAAGAATGGGGCGGTGGAGATACGCAGTATTTT.

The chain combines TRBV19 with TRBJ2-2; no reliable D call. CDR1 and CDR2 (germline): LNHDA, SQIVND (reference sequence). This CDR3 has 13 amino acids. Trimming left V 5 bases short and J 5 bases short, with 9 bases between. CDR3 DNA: TGTGCCAGTAGTTCAGGTTTAACCGGGGAGCTGTTTTTT. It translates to CASSSGLTGELFF.

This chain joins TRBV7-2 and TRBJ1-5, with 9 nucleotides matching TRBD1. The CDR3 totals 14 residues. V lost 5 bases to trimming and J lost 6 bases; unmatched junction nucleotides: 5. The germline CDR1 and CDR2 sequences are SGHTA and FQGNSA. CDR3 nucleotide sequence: TGTGCCAGCAGCACACAGGGGGCACCTCAGCCCCAGCATTTT. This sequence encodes CASSTQGAPQPQHF. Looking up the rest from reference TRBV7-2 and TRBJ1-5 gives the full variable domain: GAGVSQSPSNKVTEKGKDVELRCDPISGHTALYWYRQSLGQGLEFLIYFQGNSAPDKSGLPSDRFSAERTGGSVSTLTIQRTQQEDSAVYLCASSTQGAPQPQHFGDGTRLSIL.

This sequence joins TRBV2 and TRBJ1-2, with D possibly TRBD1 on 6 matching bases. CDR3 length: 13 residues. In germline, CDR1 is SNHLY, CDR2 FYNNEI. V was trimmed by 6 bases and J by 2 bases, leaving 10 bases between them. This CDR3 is CASSLDRNYGYTF. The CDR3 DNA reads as TGTGCCAGCAGCTTGGACAGAAACTATGGCTACACCTTC.

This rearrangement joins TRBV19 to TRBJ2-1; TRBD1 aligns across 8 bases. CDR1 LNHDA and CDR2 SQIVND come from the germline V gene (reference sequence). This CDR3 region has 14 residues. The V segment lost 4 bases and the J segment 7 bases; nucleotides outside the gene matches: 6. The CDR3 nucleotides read TGTGCCAGTAGTAACCCAGGGGGCAAGAATGAGCAGTTCTTC. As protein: CASSNPGGKNEQFF.